The 25 T cell receptor beta chains in this list originate from one sample, sequenced in a study of blood T cell repertoires in COVID-19. Data came from immunoSEQ multiplex PCR; TCRdb stores just in-frame clones and leaves some out. This repertoire shows 400,000 to 550,000 clones, 87% found once; its top ten account for about 2.1%. Material for sequencing was PBMCs or T cells enriched from blood (not recorded which). These receptors all stem from a woman between 18 and 30 years old with acute COVID-19.

The rearrangement joins TRBV19 to TRBJ1-2; possible D gene TRBD1, 5 bases. CDR1 and CDR2 from the germline V gene are LNHDA and SQIVND (reference sequence). The CDR3 totals 11 residues. The germline V and J ends were trimmed by 6 bases and 6 bases, with 8 bases remaining between them. CDR3 in amino acids: CASRTDNGYTF. As DNA, the CDR3 is TGTGCCAGTAGGACAGATAATGGCTACACCTTC.

The chain has TRBV2 and TRBJ1-6; TRBD1 matches 7 bases. The junction had 5 bases not matched to a gene; V was cut back by 2 bases and J by 10 bases. This CDR3 region has 14 residues. CDR1 SNHLY and CDR2 FYNNEI come from the germline V gene. This CDR3 reads CASSERSGGSPLHF. The CDR3 DNA reads as TGTGCCAGCAGTGAAAGGTCAGGGGGATCACCCCTCCACTTT. Using reference TRBV2 and TRBJ1-6 for the parts outside the CDR3, the full variable domain is EPEVTQTPSHQVTQMGQEVILRCVPISNHLYFYWYRQILGQKVEFLVSFYNNEISEKSEIFDDQFSVERPDGSNFTLKIRSTKLEDSAMYFCASSERSGGSPLHFGNGTRLTVT.

J is TRBJ2-1 and V is TRBV30; D might be TRBD2 (6 bases). The CDR3 is made up of 11 amino acids. CDR1 GTSNPN and CDR2 SVGIG come from the germline V gene (reference sequence). V was shortened by 4 bases and J by 8 bases, with 9 bases between the two germline ends. Written as DNA, the CDR3 is TGTGCCTGGAAAAGGAGGGATGAGCAGTTCTTC. Translation gives CAWKRRDEQFF.

The V and J genes are TRBV23-1 and TRBJ1-4; 8 nucleotides align to TRBD1. TRBV23-1 is noted as an ORF with a role that remains uncertain. This CDR3 has 17 amino acids. V lost 0 bases, J lost 7 bases, and 10 bases stayed unmatched. DNA for the CDR3: TGCGCCAGCAGTCAATCCGAGGCAGGGGGCGCAGGTGAAAAACTGTTTTTT. This gives the protein CASSQSEAGGAGEKLFF.

The J gene is TRBJ2-1, the V gene TRBV3-1 (or the pseudogene TRBV3-2); a possible D gene is TRBD2 (5 bases). V dropped 4 bases and J dropped 5 bases, with 12 bases sitting between them. Per the germline V gene, CDR1 is LGHDT and CDR2 is YNNKEL (reference sequence). The CDR3 sequence is 14 residues long. This CDR3 is CASSRIGGDNEQFF. DNA for the CDR3: TGTGCCAGCAGCCGCATCGGAGGAGACAATGAGCAGTTCTTC.

The CDR3 nucleotides read TGTGCCAGCAGCTTAGAGGGACTGGGAGCCTACGAGCAGTACTTC. It specifies CASSLEGLGAYEQYF. V usage is TRBV7-2 and J usage is TRBJ2-7, with a possible D match to TRBD2 (6 bases). CDR3 size: 15 residues. The V end lost 1 base, the J end lost 2 bases, and 12 bases lay between the germline ends. Germline CDR1 reads SGHTA; CDR2 reads FQGNSA. Combining the CDR3 with reference TRBV7-2 and TRBJ2-7 gives the whole variable domain GAGVSQSPSNKVTEKGKDVELRCDPISGHTALYWYRQSLGQGLEFLIYFQGNSAPDKSGLPSDRFSAERTGGSVSTLTIQRTQQEDSAVYLCASSLEGLGAYEQYFGPGTRLTVT.

The chain couples TRBV28 to TRBJ2-2; 7 positions agree with TRBD2. CDR1 and CDR2 from the germline V gene are MDHEN and SYDVKM. V was clipped by 4 bases and J by 0 bases; unmatched bases: 5. This CDR3 has 16 amino acids. In DNA form, the CDR3 reads TGTGCCAGCAGTTCTCTAGCGGAAGCGAACACCGGGGAGCTGTTTTTT. Translating gives CASSSLAEANTGELFF.

The chain uses TRBV30 and TRBJ2-5; D unclear. The CDR3 contains 11 residues. Germline CDR1 GTSNPN, CDR2 SVGIG (reference sequence). V shed 4 bases and J shed 2 bases, with 5 bases lying between them. CDR3 region: CAWTPQETQYF. In DNA form, the CDR3 reads TGTGCCTGGACTCCTCAAGAGACCCAGTACTTC.

The J gene is TRBJ2-1, the V gene TRBV2; D gene ambiguous. The CDR3 covers 14 residues. V lost 7 bases, J lost 0 bases, and 10 bases lay in between. Looked up from germline, CDR1 is SNHLY and CDR2 is FYNNEI. The CDR3, as DNA: TGTGCCAGCAAAGCACAGAGCTCCTACAATGAGCAGTTCTTC. It codes for CASKAQSSYNEQFF.

This chain links TRBV19 with TRBJ1-5; 8 positions match TRBD1. From germline, CDR1 is LNHDA and CDR2 SQIVND (reference sequence). This CDR3 contains 17 residues. Trimming removed 5 bases from V and 3 bases from J; junction bases left unmatched: 12. For the CDR3, the DNA is TGTGCCAGTAGTCCTTCCTTAGACAGGGGCTCCAATCAGCCCCAGCATTTT. It codes for CASSPSLDRGSNQPQHF.

The rearrangement joins TRBV14 to TRBJ1-2; D not resolved. CDR1 is SGHDN, CDR2 FVKESK, per germline. Trimming pared 2 bases from V and 4 bases from J, leaving 14 bases between. The CDR3 has 15 amino acids. Written as DNA, the CDR3 is TGTGCCAGCAGCCAACCTGGACTGGGAAGCTATGGCTACACCTTC. Its translation: CASSQPGLGSYGYTF.

The rearrangement joins TRBV5-1 to TRBJ2-3; no reliable D call. V dropped 1 base and J dropped 5 bases, with 8 bases sitting between them. Per the germline V gene, CDR1 is SGHRS and CDR2 is YFSETQ. The CDR3 contains 13 residues. The CDR3 loop is CASSLLSQDTQYF. The CDR3, as DNA: TGCGCCAGCAGCTTGCTCTCACAAGATACGCAGTATTTT.

The chain uses TRBV9 and TRBJ2-7, with 9 bases fitting TRBD2. This CDR3 comprises 15 residues. V lost 0 bases and J lost 2; bases outside the gene matches: 3. Germline CDR1 and CDR2: SGDLS and YYNGEE. Here the CDR3 reads CASSVDGLATYEQYF. CDR3 coding DNA: TGTGCCAGCAGCGTAGATGGACTAGCGACCTACGAGCAGTACTTC.

The CDR3 reads CASGNRGLNYGYTF. The CDR3 DNA is TGTGCCAGCGGAAACAGGGGGCTTAACTATGGCTACACCTTC. V gene TRBV11-2 combines with J gene TRBJ1-2; TRBD1 matches at 9 bases. V was pared by 8 bases and J by 1 base, with 5 bases of the junction left unmatched. The CDR3 is 14 residues long. Germline loops: CDR1 SGHAT, CDR2 FQNNGV.

The chain joins TRBV7-8 to TRBJ1-1; D may be TRBD1 (5 bases). Trimming shortened V by 0 bases and J by 5 bases, and 10 bases separated the two germline ends. The germline V gene has CDR1 SGHVS and CDR2 FQNEAQ. The CDR3 has 14 amino acids. This CDR3 reads CASSLASKGTEAFF. In DNA form, the CDR3 reads TGTGCCAGCAGCTTAGCGTCTAAGGGGACTGAAGCTTTCTTT.

The chain carries TRBV6-5 and TRBJ2-7; D call uncertain. This CDR3 is 15 amino acids long. The germline CDR1 and CDR2 sequences are MNHEY and SVGAGI. The V gene lost 3 bases and the J gene lost 0 bases, with 12 bases spanning the gap. The CDR3 DNA follows: TGTGCCAGCAGTTATGGTCCAAAGAGCTCCTACGAGCAGTACTTC. Protein: CASSYGPKSSYEQYF.

This rearrangement joins TRBV19 to TRBJ2-1, with 14 bases identical to TRBD2. The CDR3 runs to 16 residues. V lost 1 base and J lost 8; bases outside the gene matches: 4. Germline-derived CDR1 and CDR2 are LNHDA and SQIVND (reference sequence). The CDR3 nucleotides read TGTGCCAGTAGTATAGTTGGGACTAGCGGGAGCCATGAGCAGTTCTTC. This gives the protein CASSIVGTSGSHEQFF.

This chain uses TRBV9 with TRBJ2-2, with TRBD2 as a possible D gene (6 bases). The CDR3 length is 15 residues. Germline CDR1 and CDR2: SGDLS and YYNGEE. The ends were cut back, 4 bases at V and 6 bases at J, with 16 bases in the middle. The CDR3 DNA follows: TGTGCCAGCAGCCCAGAGGGAATAGCGGCCGGGGAGCTGTTTTTT. This translates into CASSPEGIAAGELFF.

The genes are TRBV5-1 and TRBJ2-3; D perhaps matches TRBD2 (6 bases). Germline CDR1 SGHRS, CDR2 YFSETQ. The CDR3 covers 17 residues. V dropped 6 bases and J dropped 1 base, with 21 bases sitting between them. The CDR3 region is CASKGTFHAGRTDTQYF. The CDR3 DNA sequence: TGCGCCAGCAAGGGGACTTTCCATGCGGGCCGCACAGATACGCAGTATTTT.

This chain links TRBV6-1 with TRBJ1-5; D call uncertain. CDR1 and CDR2 (germline): MNHNS, SASEGT. The V gene lost 2 bases and the J gene lost 4 bases, with 6 bases spanning the gap. The CDR3 is 13 residues long. The CDR3 loop reads CASSEYTNQPQHF. The CDR3 bases are TGTGCCAGCAGTGAATATACAAATCAGCCCCAGCATTTT.

The genes are TRBV27 and TRBJ1-5; D ambiguous. CDR3 length: 13 amino acids. V was trimmed by 4 bases and J by 2 bases, leaving 6 bases between them. Germline V gene sequence: CDR1 MNHEY, CDR2 SMNVEV (reference sequence). The CDR3 DNA sequence: TGTGCCAGCAGTTACCGGGGCAATCAGCCCCAGCATTTT. Translating it yields CASSYRGNQPQHF.

The chain employs TRBV25-1 and TRBJ2-5; a possible D gene is TRBD1 (6 bases). Germline V gene sequence: CDR1 MGHDK, CDR2 SYGVNS. This CDR3 comprises 16 residues. Trimming stripped 5 bases from V and 2 bases from J, with 18 bases between. The CDR3 DNA reads TGTGCCAGCAGTCCCCCTCTGACAGGTTTTCAAGAGACCCAGTACTTC. Amino acid sequence: CASSPPLTGFQETQYF. The full variable domain, rest sourced from reference TRBV25-1 and TRBJ2-5, is EADIYQTPRYLVIGTGKKITLECSQTMGHDKMYWYQQDPGMELHLIHYSYGVNSTEKGDLSSESTVSRIRTEHFPLTLESARPSHTSQYLCASSPPLTGFQETQYFGPGTRLLVL.

This rearrangement joins TRBV5-1 to TRBJ2-2; a weak D match, TRBD1 (7 bases). The CDR3 is made up of 14 amino acids. Trimming shortened V by 4 bases and J by 4 bases, and 11 bases separated the two germline ends. Germline-derived CDR1 and CDR2 are SGHRS and YFSETQ. DNA of the CDR3: TGCGCCAGCAGCCCGCAGGGGGGCACCGGGGAGCTGTTTTTT. Translated: CASSPQGGTGELFF.

This clone was observed a single time. The V gene is TRBV18, the J gene TRBJ2-1; 8 nucleotides agree with TRBD2. V lost 6 bases, J lost 2 bases, and 9 bases stayed unmatched. The germline CDR1 and CDR2 sequences are KGHSH and LQKENI. The CDR3 extends over 16 amino acids. The CDR3, as DNA: TGTGCCAGCTCTCCCCCGGGACTAGGGACCTACAATGAGCAGTTCTTC. Amino acids: CASSPPGLGTYNEQFF.

V is TRBV12-3 or TRBV12-4 and J is TRBJ1-2; 9 nucleotides match TRBD1. The junction had 5 bases not matched to a gene; V was cut back by 5 bases and J by 7 bases. This CDR3 spans 13 amino acids. DNA for the CDR3: TGTGCCAGCAGTCGACAGGGGGGGGTTGGCTACACCTTC. This translates into CASSRQGGVGYTF.